The source of this TCR beta chain is a study of shared clonotypes between healthy human individuals. Findings and caveats of the study: Clonotypes shared by all four donors outscored non-shared clonotypes in generation probability. Some naive CD4 clonotypes, 4.5% to 5.5%, turned up in common across a few donors. The small donor group covered limited genetic and exposure diversity.

This clone showed up just once. Its antigen is unknown. The germline CDR1 and CDR2 sequences are SGHTA and FQGNSA. There are 14 residues in the CDR3. With 0 bases removed from V and 8 bases from J, the gap between germline ends came to 11 bases. Per the original data handling: ImmunoSEQ sequences covered only the junction and lacked quality scores; filtering therefore differed. Measured with immunoSEQ multiplex PCR; TCRdb has only the in-frame clones, and not every one. V, J and clone size are taken as reported in that table, and D and trimming were inferred from the DNA itself. The sample lists roughly 2 million clones, approximately 96% occurring once.

The material sequenced was naive CD4+ T cells sorted from blood. Subset defined: CD45RA+ positively selected. This chain joins TRBV7-2 and TRBJ2-1; maybe TRBD2 (6 bases). The sequence derives from a man younger than 30 in good health. The CDR3 region is CASSLAGREDEQFF. The CDR3 DNA follows: TGTGCCAGCAGCTTAGCGGGCAGGGAGGATGAGCAGTTCTTC. Full variable domain (remainder filled in from reference TRBV7-2 and TRBJ2-1): GAGVSQSPSNKVTEKGKDVELRCDPISGHTALYWYRQSLGQGLEFLIYFQGNSAPDKSGLPSDRFSAERTGGSVSTLTIQRTQQEDSAVYLCASSLAGREDEQFFGPGTRLTVL.